The 24 T cell receptor beta chains given below trace back to one sample, sequenced in a study of blood T cell repertoires in COVID-19. Profiled with immunoSEQ multiplex PCR; TCRdb holds only in-frame clones, not every one. This sample yields some 83,000 clones, of which approximately 88% are seen a single time; 0.35% to 0.5% belongs to the top ten. The sample taken for sequencing was peripheral blood. Receptors originate from a man aged 55 to 70 with acute or convalescent COVID-19.

The gene calls are TRBV2 and TRBJ2-3; possible D gene TRBD2, 6 bases. Germline V CDR1 and CDR2: SNHLY, FYNNEI. The CDR3 has 16 residues. Trimming pared 1 base from V and 0 bases from J, leaving 11 bases between. The CDR3 protein is CASSEGGTSSTDTQYF. In DNA, the CDR3 is TGTGCCAGCAGTGAAGGAGGGACTTCGAGCACAGATACGCAGTATTTT.

The chain recombines TRBV10-2 with TRBJ2-7; 14 bases agree with TRBD2. The CDR3 loop spans 15 amino acids. V shed 4 bases, J shed 4 bases, and the junction held 3 bases outside the gene matches. Per the germline V gene, CDR1 is WSHSY and CDR2 is SAAADI. DNA of the CDR3: TGCGCCAGCAGTGGACTAGCGGGAGGGCCGTACGAGCAGTACTTC. Protein sequence: CASSGLAGGPYEQYF.

The genes are TRBV19 and TRBJ1-5; D may be TRBD1 (5 bases). The CDR3 sequence is 13 residues long. Germline values: CDR1 LNHDA, CDR2 SQIVND (reference sequence). Trimming pared 6 bases from V and 7 bases from J, leaving 13 bases between. CDR3 nucleotide sequence: TGTGCCAGTAGCATGGAGGGGACCCAGCCCCAGCATTTT. Residues: CASSMEGTQPQHF.

J is TRBJ1-3 and V is TRBV4-1; D not resolved. V was clipped by 4 bases and J by 4 bases, with 20 bases between them. Germline-derived CDR1 and CDR2 are MGHRA and YSYEKL. The CDR3 spans 17 residues. The CDR3 here is CASSPRVHHKRGNTIYF. Written as DNA, the CDR3 is TGCGCCAGCAGCCCCCGGGTTCATCACAAAAGGGGAAACACCATATATTTT.

Note on this clone: A junction end diverges from the germline sequence, so it may reflect a read error. CDR3 nucleotides: TGTGCCAGCAGCCCCCTACAGGTTTACCTCGCCTTC. This encodes CASSPLQVYLAF. The chain couples TRBV3-1 (or the pseudogene TRBV3-2) to TRBJ1-2; maybe TRBD1 (5 bases). CDR3 length equals 12 residues. Germline lookup yields CDR1 LGHDT and CDR2 YNNKEL (reference sequence).

This chain uses TRBV7-3 with TRBJ2-2, with TRBD1 as a possible D gene (6 bases). Germline CDR1 and CDR2: SGHTA and FQGTGA. Trimming took off 2 bases at V and 6 bases at J, with 19 bases between the two ends. CDR3 size: 17 residues. CDR3 region: CASSLAGGQFIAGELFF. The CDR3 DNA is TGTGCCAGCAGCTTAGCAGGCGGACAGTTCATAGCCGGGGAGCTGTTTTTT. Complete variable domain (other parts from reference TRBV7-3 and TRBJ2-2): GAGVSQTPSNKVTEKGKYVELRCDPISGHTALYWYRQSLGQGPEFLIYFQGTGAADDSGLPNDRFFAVRPEGSVSTLKIQRTERGDSAVYLCASSLAGGQFIAGELFFGEGSRLTVL.

The rearrangement links TRBV5-4 to TRBJ2-2, with 8 bases aligning to TRBD1. The CDR3 covers 17 residues. V was pared by 4 bases and J by 0 bases, with 8 bases of the junction left unmatched. Germline CDR1 reads SGHNT; CDR2 reads YYREEE (reference sequence). CDR3 sequence (DNA): TGTGCCAGCAGCGACGGCCGGACAGGGACGAACACCGGGGAGCTGTTTTTT. The encoded protein is CASSDGRTGTNTGELFF.

The chain carries TRBV6-6 and TRBJ1-1, with TRBD1 as a possible D gene (5 bases). Between the trimmed V and J ends, which lost 2 bases and 4 bases, there was a span of 14 bases. This CDR3 spans 15 amino acids. Germline-derived CDR1 and CDR2 are MNHNY and SVGAGI (reference sequence). CDR3 loop: CASSYTPQETTEAFF. The CDR3 DNA reads TGTGCCAGCAGTTACACCCCACAGGAAACCACTGAAGCTTTCTTT.

The V call is TRBV4-1, the J call TRBJ1-6; 11 nucleotides match TRBD1. V gave up 4 bases and J gave up 9 bases; unmatched junction bases: 26. The length of the CDR3 is 22 residues. CDR1 and CDR2 from the germline V gene are MGHRA and YSYEKL. The CDR3 protein is CASSPHLSRTGGESSFGSPLHF. The CDR3 nucleotides read TGCGCCAGCAGCCCCCACCTCTCCCGGACAGGGGGCGAATCGTCGTTTGGTTCACCCCTCCACTTT.

The chain is built from TRBV10-2 and TRBJ1-1, with D perhaps matching TRBD1 (6 bases). V shed 6 bases and J shed 1 base, with 9 bases lying between them. The CDR3 runs to 13 residues. Germline CDR1 reads WSHSY; CDR2 reads SAAADI. CDR3 sequence: CASRQGRNTEAFF. The CDR3 nucleotides are TGCGCCAGCAGACAGGGTCGGAACACTGAAGCTTTCTTT.

The V call is TRBV21-1, the J call TRBJ1-5. TRBV21-1 counts as a pseudogene. The CDR3 runs 14 residues. This CDR3 is CASSRALSNQPQHF. CDR3 DNA: TGTGCCAGCAGCCGAGCCCTTAGCAATCAGCCCCAGCATTTT.

This chain links TRBV7-9 with TRBJ2-5; TRBD2 aligns across 12 bases. CDR3 length: 17 amino acids. Per the germline V gene, CDR1 is SEHNR and CDR2 is FQNEAQ (reference sequence). The V and J ends lost 1 base and 5 bases, in that order; junction bases with no gene match: 8. The CDR3 sequence is CASSLGDLAGGPETQYF. CDR3 sequence (DNA): TGTGCCAGCAGCTTAGGAGATCTAGCGGGGGGGCCTGAGACCCAGTACTTC.

This chain uses TRBV5-1 with TRBJ1-1; D is uncertain. The CDR3 length is 16 residues. The V gene's germline CDR1 is SGHRS and CDR2 YFSETQ. V dropped 0 bases and J dropped 0 bases, with 12 bases sitting between them. Here the CDR3 reads CASSLGSQPLNTEAFF. DNA of the CDR3: TGCGCCAGCAGCTTGGGGTCACAGCCCCTGAACACTGAAGCTTTCTTT.

V is TRBV6-1 and J is TRBJ2-5; 9 nucleotides match TRBD1. CDR3 length: 14 residues. Trimming took 6 bases from V and 2 from J; bases not matched to a gene: 4. Germline V gives CDR1 MNHNS, CDR2 SASEGT. CDR3 bases: TGTGCCAGCAGCCGACAGGGGGATCAAGAGACCCAGTACTTC. Amino acids: CASSRQGDQETQYF.

The gene calls are TRBV5-1 and TRBJ1-1; no clear D gene. This CDR3 comprises 15 residues. Trimming took off 3 bases at V and 3 bases at J, with 15 bases between the two ends. Germline loops: CDR1 SGHRS, CDR2 YFSETQ. CDR3: CASSSEGRADTEAFF. DNA for the CDR3: TGCGCCAGCAGCTCGGAGGGTAGAGCGGACACTGAAGCTTTCTTT. Filled out from reference TRBV5-1 and TRBJ1-1, the complete variable domain reads KAGVTQTPRYLIKTRGQQVTLSCSPISGHRSVSWYQQTPGQGLQFLFEYFSETQRNKGNFPGRFSGRQFSNSRSEMNVSTLELGDSALYLCASSSEGRADTEAFFGQGTRLTVV.

The rearrangement links TRBV6-5 to TRBJ2-5; 9 bases are shared with TRBD1. The CDR3 is made up of 14 amino acids. The V gene end was trimmed by 5 bases and the J gene end by 5 bases; junction bases not matched to a gene: 6. Germline V lookup: CDR1 MNHEY, CDR2 SVGAGI. This CDR3 is CASSRDRARETQYF. CDR3 sequence (DNA): TGTGCCAGCAGTCGGGACAGGGCTAGGGAGACCCAGTACTTC.

V and J are TRBV27 and TRBJ2-7, with 16 bases identical to TRBD2. The CDR3 covers 17 residues. CDR1 is MNHEY and CDR2 is SMNVEV in the germline V gene (reference sequence). J gave up 5 bases and V 5 bases, and 9 bases lay outside the gene matches. The CDR3 is CASSRGLAGGVSDEQYF. The CDR3 nucleotides read TGTGCCAGCAGTAGGGGACTAGCGGGAGGGGTTAGCGACGAGCAGTACTTC.

The rearrangement links TRBV6-5 to TRBJ2-1; 13 positions match TRBD2. The V and J ends lost 6 bases and 9 bases, in that order; junction bases with no gene match: 5. Germline assignment: CDR1 MNHEY and CDR2 SVGAGI. There are 14 residues in the CDR3. The CDR3 region has the DNA TGTGCCAGCAGCCTACTAGCGGGAGGGGCTGAGCAGTTCTTC. This translates into CASSLLAGGAEQFF.

This chain joins TRBV18 and TRBJ1-2; 8 bases fit TRBD1. From germline, CDR1 is KGHSH and CDR2 LQKENI. The CDR3 is 15 amino acids. V trimming: 5 bases; J trimming: 8 bases; junction bases outside the gene matches: 13. The CDR3: CASSKNPGQEGGYTF. The DNA for the CDR3 is TGTGCCAGCTCAAAAAATCCGGGACAGGAAGGGGGCTACACCTTC.

With regard to this clone: Other DNA sequences within the sample encode an identical CDR3. The chain links TRBV10-3 to TRBJ2-2, with 8 bases lining up with TRBD2. V lost 0 bases and J lost 5; bases outside the gene matches: 5. The CDR3 has 16 amino acids. Germline V gene lookup returns CDR1 ENHRY and CDR2 SYGVKD. The DNA for the CDR3 is TGTGCCATCAGTGAGTCCGGGACTAGAGGAACCGGGGAGCTGTTTTTT. Translated: CAISESGTRGTGELFF.

The rearrangement links TRBV7-8 to TRBJ2-1; 10 bases are shared with TRBD2. V gave up 1 base and J gave up 6 bases; unmatched junction bases: 3. This CDR3 spans 15 amino acids. CDR1 is SGHVS and CDR2 is FQNEAQ in the germline V gene. The CDR3 here is CASSLGSGGINEQFF. The DNA for the CDR3 is TGTGCCAGCAGCTTAGGTAGCGGGGGGATCAATGAGCAGTTCTTC.

This chain joins TRBV7-2 and TRBJ2-7; 10 bases match TRBD1. The CDR3 is 14 amino acids. Germline CDR1 SGHTA, CDR2 FQGNSA. J gave up 7 bases and V 1 base, and 4 bases lay outside the gene matches. The CDR3 DNA reads as TGTGCCAGCAGCTTAGGACAGGGGGCTTGGGAGCAGTACTTC. Residues: CASSLGQGAWEQYF.

In its sample, this clone was seen once. The rearrangement uses TRBV27 and TRBJ2-3; the match to TRBD2 covers 13 bases. V was pared by 6 bases and J by 2 bases, with 14 bases of the junction left unmatched. Germline CDR1 is MNHEY and CDR2 is SMNVEV (reference sequence). CDR3 length: 19 residues. For the CDR3, the DNA is TGTGCCAGCAGCCGAATGATTGGACTAGCGGGAGCCATCACAGATACGCAGTATTTT. Protein sequence: CASSRMIGLAGAITDTQYF.

The V call is TRBV5-4, the J call TRBJ2-1; TRBD2 agrees at 9 bases. Germline values: CDR1 SGHNT, CDR2 YYREEE (reference sequence). This CDR3 is 14 amino acids long. The trim removed 1 base at V and 7 bases at J, leaving 3 bases unmatched. CDR3 loop: CASSLLTSGNEQFF. CDR3 DNA sequence: TGTGCCAGCAGCTTGCTGACTAGCGGAAATGAGCAGTTCTTC. The complete variable domain, with remaining parts taken from reference TRBV5-4 and TRBJ2-1, reads ETGVTQSPTHLIKTRGQQVTLRCSSQSGHNTVSWYQQALGQGPQFIFQYYREEENGRGNFPPRFSGLQFPNYSSELNVNALELDDSALYLCASSLLTSGNEQFFGPGTRLTVL.